The clone carrying this T cell receptor (beta chain) was seen many times. Antigen: not known. The sample originates from a study of response to subunit inactivated influenza vaccine. Study outcomes and limitations: The authors offered the suggestion that each seasonal influenza vaccination recruits few new T cells.

The germline gives CDR1 SQVTM, CDR2 ANQGSEA. J was trimmed by 2 bases and V by 7 bases; bases with no gene match: 4. The CDR3 totals 13 residues. TCRdb re-called the RT-PCR reads through MiXCR, storing one row per CDR3 protein. The table lists about 650,000 distinct CDR3 sequences, about 15% of them singletons, with around a tenth in the top ten. The TCR was taken from a middle-aged man who received an inactivated influenza vaccine. The sample was PBMCs from blood, taken less than 13 days after vaccination. V gene TRBV29-1 combines with J gene TRBJ2-5; 10 nucleotides agree with TRBD2. CDR3 sequence (DNA): TGCAGCGCACTACTAGCGGGACAAGAGACCCAGTACTTC. Encoded protein: CSALLAGQETQYF.